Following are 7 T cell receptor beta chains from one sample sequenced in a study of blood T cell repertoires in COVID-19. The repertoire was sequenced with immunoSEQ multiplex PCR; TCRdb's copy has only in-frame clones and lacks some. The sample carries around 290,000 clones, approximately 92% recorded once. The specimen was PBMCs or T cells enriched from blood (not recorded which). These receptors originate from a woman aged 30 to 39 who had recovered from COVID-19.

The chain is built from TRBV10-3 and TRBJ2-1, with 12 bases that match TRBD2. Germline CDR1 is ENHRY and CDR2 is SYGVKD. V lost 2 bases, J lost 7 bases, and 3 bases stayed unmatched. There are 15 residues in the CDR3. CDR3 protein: CAISEGLAGYNEQFF. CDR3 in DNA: TGTGCCATCAGTGAGGGACTAGCGGGATATAATGAGCAGTTCTTC.

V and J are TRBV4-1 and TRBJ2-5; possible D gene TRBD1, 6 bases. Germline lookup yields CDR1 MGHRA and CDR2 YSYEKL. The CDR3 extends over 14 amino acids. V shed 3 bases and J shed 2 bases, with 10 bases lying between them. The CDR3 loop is CASSQQTGQETQYF. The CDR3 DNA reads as TGCGCCAGCAGCCAGCAGACAGGACAAGAGACCCAGTACTTC.

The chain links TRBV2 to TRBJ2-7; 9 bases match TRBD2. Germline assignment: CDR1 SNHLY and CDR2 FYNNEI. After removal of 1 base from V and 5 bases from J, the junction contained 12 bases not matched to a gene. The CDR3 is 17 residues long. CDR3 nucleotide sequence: TGTGCCAGCAGTGAAGTTCTTAGCGGGAGTTCTAGCAACGAGCAGTACTTC. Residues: CASSEVLSGSSSNEQYF.

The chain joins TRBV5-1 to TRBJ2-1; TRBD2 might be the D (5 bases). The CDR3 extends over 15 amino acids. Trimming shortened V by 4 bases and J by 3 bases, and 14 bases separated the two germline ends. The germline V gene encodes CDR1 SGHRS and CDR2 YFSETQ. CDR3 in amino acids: CASSQPTSSYNEQFF. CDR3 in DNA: TGCGCCAGCAGCCAACCTACTAGTAGCTACAATGAGCAGTTCTTC. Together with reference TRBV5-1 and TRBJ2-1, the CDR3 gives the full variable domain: KAGVTQTPRYLIKTRGQQVTLSCSPISGHRSVSWYQQTPGQGLQFLFEYFSETQRNKGNFPGRFSGRQFSNSRSEMNVSTLELGDSALYLCASSQPTSSYNEQFFGPGTRLTVL.

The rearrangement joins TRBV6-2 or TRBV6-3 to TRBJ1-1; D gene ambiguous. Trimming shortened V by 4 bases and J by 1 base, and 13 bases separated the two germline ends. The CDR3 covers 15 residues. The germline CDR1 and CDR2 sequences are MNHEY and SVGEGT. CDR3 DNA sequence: TGTGCCAGCAGTTTCCGCGTTAACGAGAACACTGAAGCTTTCTTT. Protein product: CASSFRVNENTEAFF.

The CDR3 DNA follows: TGTGCCAGCAGCCAAGGGACAGCTAACTCCTACGAGCAGTACTTC. This codes for CASSQGTANSYEQYF. This chain uses TRBV3-1 (or the pseudogene TRBV3-2) with TRBJ2-7, with a tentative D call TRBD1 (6 bases). Trimming shortened V by 1 base and J by 0 bases, and 10 bases separated the two germline ends. This CDR3 comprises 15 residues. In germline, CDR1 is LGHDT, CDR2 YNNKEL (reference sequence).

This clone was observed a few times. The CDR3 DNA reads TGTGCCAGCAGCCGGGGTGTTTTCTCGTTAAGCGGGAATGAGGGAGAGACCCAGTACTTC. Its translation: CASSRGVFSLSGNEGETQYF. V gene TRBV5-4 combines with J gene TRBJ2-5; TRBD2 matches at 7 bases. Per germline, CDR1 SGHNT and CDR2 YYREEE (reference sequence). The V gene end was trimmed by 4 bases and the J gene end by 4 bases; junction bases not matched to a gene: 25. The CDR3 consists of 20 residues.